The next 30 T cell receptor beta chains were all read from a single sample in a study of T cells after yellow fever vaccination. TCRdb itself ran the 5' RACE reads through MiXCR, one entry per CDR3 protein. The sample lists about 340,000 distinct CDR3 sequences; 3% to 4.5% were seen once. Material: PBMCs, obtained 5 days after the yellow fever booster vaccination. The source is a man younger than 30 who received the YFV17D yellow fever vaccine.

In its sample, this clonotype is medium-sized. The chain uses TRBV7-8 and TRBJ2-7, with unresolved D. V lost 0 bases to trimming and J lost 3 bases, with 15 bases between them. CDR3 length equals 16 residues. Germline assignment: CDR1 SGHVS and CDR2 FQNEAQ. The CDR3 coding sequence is TGTGCCAGCAGCTTAGCGCTCGACCCCTCGGGCTACGAGCAGTACTTC. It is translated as CASSLALDPSGYEQYF.

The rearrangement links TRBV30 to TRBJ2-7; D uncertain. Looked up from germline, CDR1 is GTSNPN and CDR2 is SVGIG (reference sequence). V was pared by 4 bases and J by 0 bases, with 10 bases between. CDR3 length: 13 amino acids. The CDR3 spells CAWNPSFSYEQYF. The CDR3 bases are TGTGCCTGGAACCCTTCGTTCTCCTACGAGCAGTACTTC.

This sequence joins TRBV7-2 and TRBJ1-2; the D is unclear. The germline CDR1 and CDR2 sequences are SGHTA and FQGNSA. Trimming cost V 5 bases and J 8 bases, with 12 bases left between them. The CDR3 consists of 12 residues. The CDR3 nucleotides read TGTGCCAGCAGCCTAACGAAGCAGGGCTACACCTTC. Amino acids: CASSLTKQGYTF.

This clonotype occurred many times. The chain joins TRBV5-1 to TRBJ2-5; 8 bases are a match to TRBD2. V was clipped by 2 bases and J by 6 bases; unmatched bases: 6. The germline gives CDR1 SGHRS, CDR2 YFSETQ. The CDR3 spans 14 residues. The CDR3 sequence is CASSFNGGAQTQYF. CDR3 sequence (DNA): TGCGCCAGCAGCTTCAACGGGGGGGCCCAGACCCAGTACTTC.

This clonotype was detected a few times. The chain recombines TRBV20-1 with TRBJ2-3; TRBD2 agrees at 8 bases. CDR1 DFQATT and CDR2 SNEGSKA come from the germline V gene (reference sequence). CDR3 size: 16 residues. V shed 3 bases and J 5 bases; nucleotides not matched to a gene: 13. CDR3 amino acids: CSARAGGRRIEDTQYF. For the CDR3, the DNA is TGCAGTGCTAGGGCGGGGGGTAGAAGAATTGAAGATACGCAGTATTTT.

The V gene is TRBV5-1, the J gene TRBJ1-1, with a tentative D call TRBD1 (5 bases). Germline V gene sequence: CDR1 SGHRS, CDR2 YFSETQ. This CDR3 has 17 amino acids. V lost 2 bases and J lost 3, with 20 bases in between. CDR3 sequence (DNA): TGCGCCAGCAGCTTTTCTGGCAGGGCGAGGTCGGACACTGAAGCTTTCTTT. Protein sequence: CASSFSGRARSDTEAFF. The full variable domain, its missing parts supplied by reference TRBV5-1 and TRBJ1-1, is KAGVTQTPRYLIKTRGQQVTLSCSPISGHRSVSWYQQTPGQGLQFLFEYFSETQRNKGNFPGRFSGRQFSNSRSEMNVSTLELGDSALYLCASSFSGRARSDTEAFFGQGTRLTVV.

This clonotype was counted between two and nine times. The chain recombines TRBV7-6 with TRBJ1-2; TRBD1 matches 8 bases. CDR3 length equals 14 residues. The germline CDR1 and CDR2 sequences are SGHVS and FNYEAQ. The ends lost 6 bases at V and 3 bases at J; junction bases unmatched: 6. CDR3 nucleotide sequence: TGTGCCAGCAGACCCGGGACAGGCGACTATGGCTACACCTTC. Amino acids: CASRPGTGDYGYTF.

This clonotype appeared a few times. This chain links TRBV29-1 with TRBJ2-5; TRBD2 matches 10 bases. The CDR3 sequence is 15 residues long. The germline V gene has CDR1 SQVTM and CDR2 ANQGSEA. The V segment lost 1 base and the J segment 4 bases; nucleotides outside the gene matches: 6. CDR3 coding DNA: TGCAGCGTTGAAGTTACTAGCGGGGATAGAGAGACCCAGTACTTC. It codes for CSVEVTSGDRETQYF.

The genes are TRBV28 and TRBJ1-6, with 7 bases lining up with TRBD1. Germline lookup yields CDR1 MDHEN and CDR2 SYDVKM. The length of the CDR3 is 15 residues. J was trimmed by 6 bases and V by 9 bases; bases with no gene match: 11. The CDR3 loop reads CASFQGDLSNSPLHF. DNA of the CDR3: TGTGCCAGTTTTCAGGGGGATTTATCTAATTCACCCCTCCACTTT.

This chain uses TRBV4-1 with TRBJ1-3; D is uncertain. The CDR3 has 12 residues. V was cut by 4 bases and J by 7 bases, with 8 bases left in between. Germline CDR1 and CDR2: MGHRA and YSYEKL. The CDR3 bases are TGCGCCAGCAGCCCCGGTTTGAACACCATATATTTT. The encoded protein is CASSPGLNTIYF.

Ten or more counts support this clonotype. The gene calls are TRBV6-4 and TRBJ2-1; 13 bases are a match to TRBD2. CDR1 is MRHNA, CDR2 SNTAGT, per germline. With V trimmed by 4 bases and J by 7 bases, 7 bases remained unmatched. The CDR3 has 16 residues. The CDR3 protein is CASSATSGGAGNEQFF. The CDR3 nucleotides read TGTGCCAGCAGTGCTACTAGCGGGGGGGCAGGGAATGAGCAGTTCTTC.

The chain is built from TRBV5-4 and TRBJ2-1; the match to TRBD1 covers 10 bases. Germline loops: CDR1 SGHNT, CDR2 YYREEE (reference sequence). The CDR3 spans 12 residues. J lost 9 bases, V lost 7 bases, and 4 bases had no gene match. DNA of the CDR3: TGTGCCAGCGGGGACAGGGGAGGTGAGCAGTTCTTC. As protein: CASGDRGGEQFF.

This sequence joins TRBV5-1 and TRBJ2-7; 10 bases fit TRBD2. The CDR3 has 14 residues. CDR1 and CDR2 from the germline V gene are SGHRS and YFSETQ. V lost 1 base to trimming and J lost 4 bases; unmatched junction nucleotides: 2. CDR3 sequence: CASSLSSGGYEQYV. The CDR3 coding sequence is TGCGCCAGCAGCTTGTCTAGCGGGGGTTACGAGCAGTACGTC.

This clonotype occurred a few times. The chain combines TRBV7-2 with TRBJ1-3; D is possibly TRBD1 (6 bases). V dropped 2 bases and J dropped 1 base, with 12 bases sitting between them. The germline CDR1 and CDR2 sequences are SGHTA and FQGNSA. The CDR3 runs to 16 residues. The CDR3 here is CASSLPHQGSGNTIYF. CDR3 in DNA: TGTGCCAGCAGCTTACCCCACCAGGGGTCTGGAAACACCATATATTTT. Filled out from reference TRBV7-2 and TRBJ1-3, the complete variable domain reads GAGVSQSPSNKVTEKGKDVELRCDPISGHTALYWYRQSLGQGLEFLIYFQGNSAPDKSGLPSDRFSAERTGGSVSTLTIQRTQQEDSAVYLCASSLPHQGSGNTIYFGEGSWLTVV.

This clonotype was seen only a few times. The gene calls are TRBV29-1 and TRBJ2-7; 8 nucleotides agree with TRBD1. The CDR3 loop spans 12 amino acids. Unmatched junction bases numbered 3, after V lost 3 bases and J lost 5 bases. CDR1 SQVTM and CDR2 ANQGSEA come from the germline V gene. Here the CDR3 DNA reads TGCAGCGTTGAGGACAGGGTAGACGAGCAGTACTTC. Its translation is CSVEDRVDEQYF.

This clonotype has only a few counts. In nucleotides, the CDR3 is TGTGCCAGCAGCTTGGCCCTGGAAGGACCCTATGGCTACACCTTC. This encodes CASSLALEGPYGYTF. The gene calls are TRBV5-4 and TRBJ1-2, with unresolved D. The germline gives CDR1 SGHNT, CDR2 YYREEE (reference sequence). The CDR3 has 15 residues. V dropped 0 bases and J dropped 4 bases, with 13 bases sitting between them.

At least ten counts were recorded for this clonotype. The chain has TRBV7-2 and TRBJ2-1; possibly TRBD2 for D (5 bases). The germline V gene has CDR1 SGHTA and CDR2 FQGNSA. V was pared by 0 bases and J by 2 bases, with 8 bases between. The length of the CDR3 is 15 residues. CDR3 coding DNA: TGTGCCAGCAGCTTAGCGGGTAGCGCCTACAATGAGCAGTTCTTC. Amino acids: CASSLAGSAYNEQFF.

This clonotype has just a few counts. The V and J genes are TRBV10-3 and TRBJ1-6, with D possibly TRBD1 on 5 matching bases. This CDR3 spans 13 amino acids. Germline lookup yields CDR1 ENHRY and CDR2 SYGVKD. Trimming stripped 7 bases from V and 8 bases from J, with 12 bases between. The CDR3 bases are TGTGCCATCAAACAGGACACTTATTCACCCCTCCACTTT. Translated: CAIKQDTYSPLHF.

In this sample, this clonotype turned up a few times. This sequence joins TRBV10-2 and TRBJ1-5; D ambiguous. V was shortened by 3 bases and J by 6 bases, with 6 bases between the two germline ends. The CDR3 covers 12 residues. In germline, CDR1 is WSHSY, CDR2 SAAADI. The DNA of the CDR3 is TGCGCCAGCAGTGAAGTGGGTCAGCCCCAGCATTTT. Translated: CASSEVGQPQHF.

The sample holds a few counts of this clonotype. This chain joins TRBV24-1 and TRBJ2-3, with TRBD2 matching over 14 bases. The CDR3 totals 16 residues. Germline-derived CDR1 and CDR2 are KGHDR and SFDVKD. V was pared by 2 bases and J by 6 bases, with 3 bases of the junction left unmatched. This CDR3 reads CATSDWTSGGPDTQYF. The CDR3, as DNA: TGTGCCACCAGTGATTGGACTAGCGGGGGGCCTGATACGCAGTATTTT.

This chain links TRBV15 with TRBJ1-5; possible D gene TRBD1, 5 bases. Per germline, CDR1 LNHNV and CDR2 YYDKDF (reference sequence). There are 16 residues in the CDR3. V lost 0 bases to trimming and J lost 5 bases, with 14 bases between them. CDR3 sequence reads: CATSRDLQALYQPQHF. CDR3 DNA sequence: TGTGCCACCAGCAGAGATCTACAGGCTCTCTATCAGCCCCAGCATTTT.

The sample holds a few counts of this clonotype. The CDR3: CASSPGDFPDSGANVLTF. The DNA for the CDR3 is TGTGCCAGCAGCCCAGGGGACTTTCCAGACTCTGGGGCCAACGTCCTGACTTTC. The chain has TRBV5-6 and TRBJ2-6; D tentatively fits TRBD1 or TRBD2 (6 bases each). From germline, CDR1 is SGHDT and CDR2 YYEEEE. V was shortened by 4 bases and J by 0 bases, with 17 bases between the two germline ends. The CDR3 is 18 residues long.

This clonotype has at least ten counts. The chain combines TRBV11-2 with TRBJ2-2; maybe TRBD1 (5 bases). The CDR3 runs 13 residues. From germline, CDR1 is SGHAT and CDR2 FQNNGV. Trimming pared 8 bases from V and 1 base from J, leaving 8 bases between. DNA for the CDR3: TGTGCCAGCGGAAGGGGGAACACCGGGGAGCTGTTTTTT. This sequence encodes CASGRGNTGELFF.

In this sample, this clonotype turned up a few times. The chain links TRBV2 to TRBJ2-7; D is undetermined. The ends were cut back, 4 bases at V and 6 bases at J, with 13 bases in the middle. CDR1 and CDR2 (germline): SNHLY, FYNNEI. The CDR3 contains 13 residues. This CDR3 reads CASSVLLTAEQYV. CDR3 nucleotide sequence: TGTGCCAGCAGTGTTTTACTCACAGCCGAGCAGTACGTC.

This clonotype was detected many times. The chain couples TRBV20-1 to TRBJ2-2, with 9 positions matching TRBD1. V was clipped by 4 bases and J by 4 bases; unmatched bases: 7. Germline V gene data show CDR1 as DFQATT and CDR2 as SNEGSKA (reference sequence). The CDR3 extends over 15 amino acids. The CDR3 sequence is CSATPTGGLTGELFF. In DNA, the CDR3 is TGCAGTGCTACTCCTACAGGGGGCCTCACCGGGGAGCTGTTTTTT.

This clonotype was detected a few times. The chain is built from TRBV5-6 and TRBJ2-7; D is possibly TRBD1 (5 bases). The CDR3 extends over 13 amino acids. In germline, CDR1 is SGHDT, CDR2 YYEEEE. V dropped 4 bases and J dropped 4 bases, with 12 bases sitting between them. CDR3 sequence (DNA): TGTGCCAGCAGCCAAATTCAGGGTTACGAGCAGTACTTC. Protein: CASSQIQGYEQYF.

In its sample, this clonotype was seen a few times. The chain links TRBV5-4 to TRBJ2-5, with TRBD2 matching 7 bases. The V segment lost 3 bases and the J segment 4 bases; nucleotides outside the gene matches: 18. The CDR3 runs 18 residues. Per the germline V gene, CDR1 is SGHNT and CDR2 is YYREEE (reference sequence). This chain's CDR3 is CASSSPPGERGGGETQYF. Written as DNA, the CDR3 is TGTGCCAGCAGCTCCCCCCCCGGTGAGCGGGGAGGAGGAGAGACCCAGTACTTC.

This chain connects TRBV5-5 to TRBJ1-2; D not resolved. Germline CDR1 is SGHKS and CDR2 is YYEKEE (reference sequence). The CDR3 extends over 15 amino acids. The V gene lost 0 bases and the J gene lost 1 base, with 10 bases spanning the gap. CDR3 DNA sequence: TGTGCCAGCAGCTTGGGGGAGGTCCTTAACTATGGCTACACCTTC. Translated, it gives CASSLGEVLNYGYTF.

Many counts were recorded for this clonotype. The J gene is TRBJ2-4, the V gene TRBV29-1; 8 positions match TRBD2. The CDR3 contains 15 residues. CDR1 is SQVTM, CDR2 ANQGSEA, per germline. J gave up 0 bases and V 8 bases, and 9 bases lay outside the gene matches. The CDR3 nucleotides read TGCAGCACCCGGGGCAGCGGGGGAGCCAAAAACATTCAGTACTTC. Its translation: CSTRGSGGAKNIQYF. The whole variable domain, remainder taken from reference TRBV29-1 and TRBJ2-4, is SAVISQKPSRDICQRGTSLTIQCQVDSQVTMMFWYRQQPGQSLTLIATANQGSEATYESGFVIDKFPISRPNLTFSTLTVSNMSPEDSSIYLCSTRGSGGAKNIQYFGAGTRLSVL.

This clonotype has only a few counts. This chain's CDR3 is CATSDRVKADTQYF. As DNA, the CDR3 is TGTGCCACCAGCGACAGGGTGAAGGCAGATACGCAGTATTTT. The rearrangement joins TRBV24-1 to TRBJ2-3, with 7 bases lining up with TRBD1. CDR1 and CDR2 (germline): KGHDR, SFDVKD. V dropped 7 bases and J dropped 4; count of bases not matched to a gene: 7. The CDR3 consists of 14 residues.